This TCR beta chain comes out of a study of T-cell reconstitution after alpha-beta-depleted transplantation in children. As for this clonotype: Its antigen is unidentified.

Unique molecular identifiers were incorporated during preparation of the TCRbeta library. One entry per CDR3 protein, called by TCRdb with MiXCR from the PCR reads. The profile covers about 980,000 distinct CDR3 sequences, with about 29% appearing a single time and over 25% taken by the ten largest. V was shortened by 4 bases and J by 3 bases, with 4 bases between the two germline ends. The CDR3 has 12 residues. Study results and caveats: Fresh T-cell production supplied most of the T-cell counts and diversity seen one year after transplant.

This chain connects TRBV12-3 or TRBV12-4 to TRBJ2-4; D is unclear. Sequences were derived from PBMCs, mostly from graft donor cells, sampled 360 days after TCRalphabeta/CD19-depleted stem cell transplant. The clonotype was recovered from a boy under two years old who had a stem cell transplant for SCID, so the T cells may come from the graft donor. The CDR3 spells CASSYDKNIQYF. CDR3 nucleotide sequence: TGTGCCAGCAGTTATGACAAAAACATTCAGTACTTC.